The 12 T cell receptor beta chains in this list originate from one sample, sequenced in a study of blood T cell repertoires in COVID-19. Produced via immunoSEQ multiplex PCR; TCRdb's table is partial and in-frame only. The table includes nearly 300,000 clones, 88% detected once. Sequencing was carried out using peripheral blood. The receptor source for this set is a woman aged 25-40 years who had recovered from COVID-19.

The chain employs TRBV24-1 and TRBJ1-1, with 8 bases lining up with TRBD1. CDR3 size: 15 residues. The J segment lost 7 bases and the V segment lost 3 bases, leaving 9 bases of the junction unmatched. Germline V gene data show CDR1 as KGHDR and CDR2 as SFDVKD. CDR3 amino acids: CATSDPTQGAGEAFF. In DNA, the CDR3 is TGTGCCACCAGTGATCCCACTCAGGGGGCTGGTGAAGCTTTCTTT.

The CDR3 DNA reads as TGTGCCAGCAGCTTAGATGGATATAGGCCGGGACTAGCAGATACGCAGTATTTT. It specifies CASSLDGYRPGLADTQYF. This chain uses TRBV11-2 with TRBJ2-3; 8 positions agree with TRBD2. The CDR3 is 18 amino acids. After removal of 0 bases from V and 4 bases from J, the junction contained 12 bases not matched to a gene. Germline V gene data show CDR1 as SGHAT and CDR2 as FQNNGV.

This clone was counted once. This chain links TRBV5-1 with TRBJ2-6, with 7 bases fitting TRBD2. There are 16 residues in the CDR3. V was clipped by 0 bases and J by 0 bases; unmatched bases: 0. CDR1 SGHRS and CDR2 YFSETQ come from the germline V gene. The CDR3: CASSLGGSSGANVLTF. The CDR3 nucleotides are TGCGCCAGCAGCTTGGGCGGGAGCTCTGGGGCCAACGTCCTGACTTTC.

The rearrangement joins TRBV25-1 to TRBJ2-2; possibly TRBD1 for D (6 bases). V was cut by 3 bases and J by 7 bases, with 15 bases left in between. From germline, CDR1 is MGHDK and CDR2 SYGVNS. CDR3 size: 15 residues. CDR3 DNA sequence: TGTGCCAGCAGTGACCTAGGGGGACGGGTCGGGGAGCTGTTTTTT. Its translation is CASSDLGGRVGELFF.

This clone was observed a handful of times. V usage is TRBV29-1 and J usage is TRBJ2-1, with TRBD1 matching over 7 bases. Looked up from germline, CDR1 is SQVTM and CDR2 is ANQGSEA. The junction had 3 bases not matched to a gene; V was cut back by 6 bases and J by 4 bases. CDR3 length: 12 amino acids. The CDR3 region is CSVGTAYNEQFF. CDR3 sequence (DNA): TGCAGCGTCGGGACAGCGTACAATGAGCAGTTCTTC.

This chain joins TRBV18 and TRBJ1-4; 7 positions match TRBD1. This CDR3 region has 15 residues. From germline, CDR1 is KGHSH and CDR2 LQKENI. V trimming: 4 bases; J trimming: 0 bases; junction bases outside the gene matches: 2. This CDR3 reads CASSHGTATNEKLFF. DNA for the CDR3: TGTGCCAGCTCACACGGGACAGCAACTAATGAAAAACTGTTTTTT.

This clone was detected only a few times. The chain links TRBV29-1 to TRBJ1-1; 8 nucleotides match TRBD1. Germline-derived CDR1 and CDR2 are SQVTM and ANQGSEA. Trimming took 0 bases from V and 3 from J; bases not matched to a gene: 15. The CDR3 sequence is 18 residues long. The CDR3 DNA reads TGCAGCGTTGAAGATTTCTGGGCAGGGGGCCGTCGGTACACTGAAGCTTTCTTT. Protein sequence: CSVEDFWAGGRRYTEAFF. Full variable domain (outside the CDR3, taken from reference TRBV29-1 and TRBJ1-1): SAVISQKPSRDICQRGTSLTIQCQVDSQVTMMFWYRQQPGQSLTLIATANQGSEATYESGFVIDKFPISRPNLTFSTLTVSNMSPEDSSIYLCSVEDFWAGGRRYTEAFFGQGTRLTVV.

The CDR3 DNA reads TGTGCCAGCAGCGGAGAAGGGACTAGCGGGGTCTACGAGCAGTACTTC. It is translated as CASSGEGTSGVYEQYF. This chain uses TRBV5-4 with TRBJ2-7; 13 bases align to TRBD2. With 4 bases clipped from V and 3 bases from J, the junction kept 7 bases outside the gene matches. The V gene's germline CDR1 is SGHNT and CDR2 YYREEE (reference sequence). The CDR3 is 16 amino acids.

This clone was detected only once. V and J are TRBV5-8 and TRBJ2-7, with 8 bases identical to TRBD1. The junction had 4 bases not matched to a gene; V was cut back by 3 bases and J by 2 bases. Germline loops: CDR1 SGHTS, CDR2 YDEGEE. The CDR3 length is 14 residues. CDR3 in DNA: TGTGCCAGCAGCTCCGGGACAGGAGCCTACGAGCAGTACTTC. Residues: CASSSGTGAYEQYF.

CDR3 amino acids: CASSPPNRGTGGELFF. CDR3 nucleotides: TGTGCCAGCTCACCACCGAATAGGGGTACTGGCGGGGAGCTGTTTTTT. V and J are TRBV18 and TRBJ2-2, with D maybe TRBD1 (5 bases). Trimming left V 0 bases short and J 7 bases short, with 15 bases between. The CDR3 covers 16 residues. Germline CDR1 is KGHSH and CDR2 is LQKENI.

V and J are TRBV5-1 and TRBJ2-2; 7 bases align to TRBD1. CDR3 length: 16 amino acids. With V trimmed by 1 base and J by 2 bases, 5 bases remained unmatched. In germline, CDR1 is SGHRS, CDR2 YFSETQ. In DNA form, the CDR3 reads TGCGCCAGCAGCTTGCAGGGACAGAGTAACACCGGGGAGCTGTTTTTT. Translating it yields CASSLQGQSNTGELFF. The full variable domain, its missing parts supplied by reference TRBV5-1 and TRBJ2-2, is KAGVTQTPRYLIKTRGQQVTLSCSPISGHRSVSWYQQTPGQGLQFLFEYFSETQRNKGNFPGRFSGRQFSNSRSEMNVSTLELGDSALYLCASSLQGQSNTGELFFGEGSRLTVL.

The table lists this clone with a count of one. The V and J genes are TRBV5-8 and TRBJ1-1; D perhaps matches TRBD1 (6 bases). From germline, CDR1 is SGHTS and CDR2 YDEGEE. Deletions cut 1 base from V and 2 bases from J, with 12 bases between. This CDR3 is built from 15 residues. In DNA form, the CDR3 reads TGTGCCAGCAGCTTGTGGGGCAGGGGAAACACTGAAGCTTTCTTT. It codes for CASSLWGRGNTEAFF.